This T cell receptor beta chain was sequenced in a study of blood T cells in healthy people across ages. Study in general: Template switching caught about one barcoded beta molecule for each two T cells.

CDR1 is LGHNA and CDR2 is YSLEER in the germline V gene. V lost 4 bases to trimming and J lost 3 bases, with 9 bases between them. This CDR3 spans 13 amino acids. Study observations and caveats: Diversity of TCR beta per million T cells declined in a roughly linear way with age. Without sorted subsets, naive and antigen-experienced compartments could not be conclusively compared.

The authors ran a second PCR of roughly 6 to 11 cycles using a sample-barcoded 5' primer and a J-beta primer mix. MiXCR was run by TCRdb on the 5' RACE reads, yielding one entry per CDR3 protein. This table has 1,800,000 or so distinct CDR3 sequences, 39% appearing once. This clonotype appeared many times. Its antigen is as yet unknown. The sample consisted of blood. The receptor comes from a human donor in good health. The rearrangement uses TRBV4-3 and TRBJ1-2; D remains ambiguous. CDR3 bases: TGCGCCAGCAGCCCTGACACGCACTATGGCTACACCTTC. This encodes CASSPDTHYGYTF.